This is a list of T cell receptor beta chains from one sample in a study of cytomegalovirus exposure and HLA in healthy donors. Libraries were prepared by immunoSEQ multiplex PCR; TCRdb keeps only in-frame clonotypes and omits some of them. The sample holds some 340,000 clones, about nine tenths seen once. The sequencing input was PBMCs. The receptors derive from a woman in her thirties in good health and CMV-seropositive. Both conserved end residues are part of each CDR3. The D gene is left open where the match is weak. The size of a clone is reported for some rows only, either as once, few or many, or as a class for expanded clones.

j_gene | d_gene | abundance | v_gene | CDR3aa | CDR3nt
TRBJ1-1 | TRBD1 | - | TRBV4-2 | CASSHRTGGQNTEAFF | TGTGCCAGCAGCCATCGGACAGGGGGCCAGAACACTGAAGCTTTCTTT
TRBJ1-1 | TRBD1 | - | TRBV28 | CASSSGQFNTEAFF | TGTGCCAGCAGCTCGGGACAGTTTAACACTGAAGCTTTCTTT
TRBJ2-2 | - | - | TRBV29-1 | CSVAAVTTGELFF | TGCAGCGTTGCGGCAGTGACCACCGGGGAGCTGTTTTTT
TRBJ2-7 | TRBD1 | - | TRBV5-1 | CASSLGQGNEQYF | TGCGCCAGCAGCTTGGGACAGGGGAACGAGCAGTACTTC
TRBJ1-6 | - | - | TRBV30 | CAWRPGTVNSPLHF | TGTGCCTGGAGGCCCGGGACGGTCAATTCACCCCTCCACTTT
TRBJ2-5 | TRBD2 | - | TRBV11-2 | CASSLAASGGAETQYF | TGTGCCAGCAGCTTAGCCGCTAGCGGGGGGGCAGAGACCCAGTACTTC
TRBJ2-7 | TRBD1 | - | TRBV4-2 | CASSQDPGQVWEQYF | TGTGCCAGCAGCCAAGACCCTGGACAGGTTTGGGAGCAGTACTTC
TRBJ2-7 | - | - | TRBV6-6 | CASSYSQGGTGEQYF | TGTGCCAGCAGTTACTCGCAGGGGGGTACGGGCGAGCAGTACTTC
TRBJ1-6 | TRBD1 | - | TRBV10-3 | CAISEPRTGGNSPLHF | TGTGCCATCAGTGAGCCTCGGACAGGGGGGAATTCACCCCTCCACTTT
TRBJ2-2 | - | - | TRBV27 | CASSFMSAGVTGELFF | TGTGCCAGCAGTTTTATGTCGGCAGGGGTCACCGGGGAGCTGTTTTTT
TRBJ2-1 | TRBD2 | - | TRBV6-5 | CASSYSVSREPFF | TGTGCCAGCAGTTACTCTGTCTCGCGGGAGCCGTTCTTC
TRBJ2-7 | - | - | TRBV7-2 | CASSLVGANLPYEQYF | TGTGCCAGCAGCTTAGTAGGGGCTAATTTACCCTACGAGCAGTACTTC
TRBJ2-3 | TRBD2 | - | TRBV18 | CASSPIGASGASTDTQYF | TGTGCCAGCTCACCAATCGGGGCTAGCGGAGCTAGCACAGATACGCAGTATTTT
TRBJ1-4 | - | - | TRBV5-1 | CASSLQGTNEKLFF | TGCGCCAGCAGCTTGCAGGGGACTAATGAAAAACTGTTTTTT
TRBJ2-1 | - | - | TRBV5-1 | CASSLVGGSSYNEQFF | TGCGCCAGCAGCTTGGTAGGGGGAAGCTCCTACAATGAGCAGTTCTTC
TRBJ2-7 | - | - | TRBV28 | CASSLALQGTISYEQYF | TGTGCCAGCAGTTTGGCCTTACAGGGGACTATTTCCTACGAGCAGTACTTC
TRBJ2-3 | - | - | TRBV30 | CAWSRFTGATDTQYF | TGTGCCTGGAGTCGGTTTACCGGAGCCACAGATACGCAGTATTTT
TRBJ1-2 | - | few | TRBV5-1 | CASRDTNYGYTF | TGCGCCAGCAGGGACACTAACTATGGCTACACCTTC
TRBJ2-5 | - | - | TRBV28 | CASSPTKLYQETQYF | TGTGCCAGCAGTCCGACCAAGCTGTACCAAGAGACCCAGTACTTC
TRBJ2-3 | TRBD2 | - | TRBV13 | CASSLPGGRSTDTQYF | TGTGCCAGCAGCTTACCGGGGGGACGTAGCACAGATACGCAGTATTTT
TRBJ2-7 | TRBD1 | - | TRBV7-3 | CASSLGDRGHEQYF | TGTGCCAGCAGCTTAGGGGACAGGGGACACGAGCAGTACTTC
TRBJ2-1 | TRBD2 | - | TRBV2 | CVSGGLADNEQFF | TGTGTTAGTGGGGGACTAGCTGACAATGAGCAGTTCTTC
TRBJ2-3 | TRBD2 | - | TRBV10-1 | CASIITSGNTDTQYF | TGCGCCAGCATTATCACTAGCGGAAACACAGATACGCAGTATTTT
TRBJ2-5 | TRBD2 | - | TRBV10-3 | CAISPGLAGYETQYF | TGTGCCATCAGTCCAGGACTAGCGGGGTACGAGACCCAGTACTTC
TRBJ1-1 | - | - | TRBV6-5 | CASSPHDRNTEAFF | TGTGCCAGCAGTCCCCATGACAGGAACACTGAAGCTTTCTTT
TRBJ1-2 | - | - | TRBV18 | CASSQGRQGEGYGYTF | TGTGCCAGCTCACAAGGGCGGCAGGGCGAGGGCTATGGCTACACCTTC
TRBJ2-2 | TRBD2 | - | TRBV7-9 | CASSHRTSGGPNTGELFF | TGTGCCAGCAGCCATAGAACTAGCGGGGGACCGAACACCGGGGAGCTGTTTTTT
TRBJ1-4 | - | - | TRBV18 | CASSPGLTNEKLFF | TGTGCCAGCTCACCGGGACTGACGAATGAAAAACTGTTTTTT
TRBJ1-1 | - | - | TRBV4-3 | CASSPGTGNTEAFF | TGCGCCAGCAGTCCTGGGACGGGGAACACTGAAGCTTTCTTT
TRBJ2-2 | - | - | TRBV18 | CASSTLTRTGELFF | TGTGCCAGCTCAACCCTTACAAGGACCGGGGAGCTGTTTTTT
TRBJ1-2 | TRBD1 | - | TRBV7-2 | CASSLEQGIHGYTF | TGTGCCAGCAGCTTAGAACAGGGGATACATGGCTACACCTTC
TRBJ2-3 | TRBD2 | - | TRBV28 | CASSGTRTADTQYF | TGTGCCAGCTCGGGGACTAGAACAGCAGATACGCAGTATTTT
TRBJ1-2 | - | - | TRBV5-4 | CASSPLGGSNYGYTF | TGTGCCAGCAGCCCTCTCGGGGGGTCTAACTATGGCTACACCTTC
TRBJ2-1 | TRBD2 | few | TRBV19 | CASSIGEGLAGSNEQFF | TGTGCCAGTAGTATAGGGGAGGGGCTAGCGGGGAGCAATGAGCAGTTCTTC
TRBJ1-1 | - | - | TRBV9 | CASSVELERGTEAFF | TGTGCCAGCAGCGTAGAATTAGAACGGGGCACTGAAGCTTTCTTT
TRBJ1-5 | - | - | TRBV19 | CASKDSPDQPQHF | TGTGCCAGTAAGGACAGCCCTGATCAGCCCCAGCATTTT
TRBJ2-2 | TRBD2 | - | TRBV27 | CASSSRKREARSSELFF | TGTGCCAGCAGTTCACGAAAGCGGGAGGCCCGTTCCAGCGAGCTGTTTTTT